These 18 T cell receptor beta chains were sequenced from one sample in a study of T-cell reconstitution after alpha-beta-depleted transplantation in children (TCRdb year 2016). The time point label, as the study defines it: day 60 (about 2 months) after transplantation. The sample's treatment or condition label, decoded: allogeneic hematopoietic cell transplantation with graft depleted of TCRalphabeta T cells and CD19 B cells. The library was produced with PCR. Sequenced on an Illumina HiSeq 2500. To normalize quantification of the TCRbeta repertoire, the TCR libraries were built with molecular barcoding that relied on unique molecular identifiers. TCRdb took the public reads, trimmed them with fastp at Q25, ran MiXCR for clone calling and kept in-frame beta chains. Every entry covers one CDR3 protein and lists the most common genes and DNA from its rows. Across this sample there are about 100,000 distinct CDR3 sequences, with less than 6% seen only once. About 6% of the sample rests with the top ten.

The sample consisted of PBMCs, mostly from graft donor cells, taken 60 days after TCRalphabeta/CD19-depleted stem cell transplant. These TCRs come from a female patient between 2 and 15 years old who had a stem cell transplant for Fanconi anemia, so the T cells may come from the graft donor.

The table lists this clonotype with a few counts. The CDR3 DNA follows: TGTGCCAGCTCACCAGACCCTTACTATGGCTACACCTTC. Residues: CASSPDPYYGYTF. This chain uses TRBV18 with TRBJ1-2; no firm D call. Germline CDR1 reads KGHSH; CDR2 reads LQKENI. This CDR3 region has 13 residues. The ends were cut back, 2 bases at V and 3 bases at J, with 7 bases in the middle.

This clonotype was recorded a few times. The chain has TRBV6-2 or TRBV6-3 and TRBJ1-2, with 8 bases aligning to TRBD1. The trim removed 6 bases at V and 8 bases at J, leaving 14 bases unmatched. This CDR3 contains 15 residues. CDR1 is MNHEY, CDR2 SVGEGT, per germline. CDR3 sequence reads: CASSRTRGRGKGYTF. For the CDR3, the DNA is TGTGCCAGCAGCCGGACCAGGGGGCGCGGGAAAGGCTACACCTTC.

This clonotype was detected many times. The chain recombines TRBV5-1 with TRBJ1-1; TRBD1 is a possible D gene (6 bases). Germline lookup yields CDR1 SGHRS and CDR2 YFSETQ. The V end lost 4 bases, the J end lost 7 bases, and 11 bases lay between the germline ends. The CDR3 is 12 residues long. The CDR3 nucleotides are TGCGCCAGCAGCCCAACAGGGCTTGAAGCTTTCTTT. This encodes CASSPTGLEAFF.

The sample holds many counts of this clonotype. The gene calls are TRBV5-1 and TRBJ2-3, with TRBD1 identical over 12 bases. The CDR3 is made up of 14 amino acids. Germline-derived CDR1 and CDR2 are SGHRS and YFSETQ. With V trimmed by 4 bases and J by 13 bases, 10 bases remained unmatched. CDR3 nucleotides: TGCGCCAGCAGCCCTCGGGACAGGGGGCGCGGAGAGTATTTT. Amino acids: CASSPRDRGRGEYF.

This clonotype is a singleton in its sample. Written as DNA, the CDR3 is TGTGCCTTCAGACATACCGGGACTAGCGGGGGGGCCGTGAACGAGCAGTACTTC. This codes for CAFRHTGTSGGAVNEQYF. The rearrangement uses TRBV11-1 and TRBJ2-7; TRBD2 matches 16 bases. Germline V gene data show CDR1 as SGHAT and CDR2 as FQDESV (reference sequence). The CDR3 runs to 18 residues. Losses at the gene ends were 11 bases for V and 5 bases for J; bases not matched to a gene: 18.

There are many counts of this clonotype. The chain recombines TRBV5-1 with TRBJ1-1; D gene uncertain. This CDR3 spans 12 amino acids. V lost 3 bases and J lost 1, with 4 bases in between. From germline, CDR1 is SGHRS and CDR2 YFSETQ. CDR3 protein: CASSWGNTEAFF. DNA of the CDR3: TGCGCCAGCAGCTGGGGGAACACTGAAGCTTTCTTT.

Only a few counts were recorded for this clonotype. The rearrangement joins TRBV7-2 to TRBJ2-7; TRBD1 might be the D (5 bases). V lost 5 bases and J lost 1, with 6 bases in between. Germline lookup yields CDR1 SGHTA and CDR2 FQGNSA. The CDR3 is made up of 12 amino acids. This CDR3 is CASSRQSYEQYF. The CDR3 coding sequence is TGTGCCAGCAGCCGACAGTCCTACGAGCAGTACTTC.

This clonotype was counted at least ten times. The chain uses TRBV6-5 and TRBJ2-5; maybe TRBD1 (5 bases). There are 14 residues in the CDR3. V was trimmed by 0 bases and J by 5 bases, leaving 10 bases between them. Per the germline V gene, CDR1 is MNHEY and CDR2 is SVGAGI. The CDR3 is CASSYSFRVETQYF. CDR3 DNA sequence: TGTGCCAGCAGTTACTCATTCAGGGTTGAGACCCAGTACTTC.

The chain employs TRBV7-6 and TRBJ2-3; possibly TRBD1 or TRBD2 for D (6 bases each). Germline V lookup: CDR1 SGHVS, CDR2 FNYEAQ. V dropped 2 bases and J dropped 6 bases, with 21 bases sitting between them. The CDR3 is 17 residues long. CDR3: CASSLFQRGAQGDTQYF. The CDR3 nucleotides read TGTGCCAGCAGCTTATTCCAGAGGGGGGCGCAGGGGGATACGCAGTATTTT.

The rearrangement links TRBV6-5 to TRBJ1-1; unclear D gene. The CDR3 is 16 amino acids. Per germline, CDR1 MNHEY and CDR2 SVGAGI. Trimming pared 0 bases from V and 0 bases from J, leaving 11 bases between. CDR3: CASSYSLPYMNTEAFF. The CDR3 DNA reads TGTGCCAGCAGTTACTCGTTACCCTATATGAACACTGAAGCTTTCTTT.

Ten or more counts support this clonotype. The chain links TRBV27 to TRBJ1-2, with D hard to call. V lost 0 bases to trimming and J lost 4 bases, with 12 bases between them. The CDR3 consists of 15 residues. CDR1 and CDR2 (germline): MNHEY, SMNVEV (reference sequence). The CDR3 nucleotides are TGTGCCAGCAGTTTATCGAGCAGGTTCGGCTATGGCTACACCTTC. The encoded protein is CASSLSSRFGYGYTF.

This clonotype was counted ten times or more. In DNA, the CDR3 is TGCGCCAGCAGACTCGGGACAGGTGAAGGGACCCAGTACTTC. Its protein product is CASRLGTGEGTQYF. The chain joins TRBV5-1 to TRBJ2-5; 8 nucleotides match TRBD1. Germline V gene lookup returns CDR1 SGHRS and CDR2 YFSETQ. Unmatched junction bases numbered 10, after V lost 5 bases and J lost 7 bases. CDR3 length: 14 residues.

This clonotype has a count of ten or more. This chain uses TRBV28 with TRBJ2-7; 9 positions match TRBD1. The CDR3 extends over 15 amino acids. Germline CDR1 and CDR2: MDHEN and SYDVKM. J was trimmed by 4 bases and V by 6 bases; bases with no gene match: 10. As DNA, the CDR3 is TGTGCCAGCAGGCGGCTCAGGACAGGGGAGTACGAGCAGTACTTC. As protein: CASRRLRTGEYEQYF.

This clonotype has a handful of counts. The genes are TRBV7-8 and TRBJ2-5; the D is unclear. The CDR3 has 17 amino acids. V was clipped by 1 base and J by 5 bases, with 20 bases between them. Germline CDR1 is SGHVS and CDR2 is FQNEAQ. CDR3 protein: CASSLEAGHLPPETQYF. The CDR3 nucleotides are TGTGCCAGCAGCTTAGAGGCTGGGCACCTCCCCCCGGAGACCCAGTACTTC.

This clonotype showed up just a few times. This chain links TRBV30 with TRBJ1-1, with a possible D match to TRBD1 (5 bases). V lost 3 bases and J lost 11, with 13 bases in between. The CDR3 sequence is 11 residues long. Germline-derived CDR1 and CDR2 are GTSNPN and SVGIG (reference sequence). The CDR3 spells CAWRRQRTAFF. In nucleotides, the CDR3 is TGTGCCTGGAGAAGACAGAGGACGGCTTTCTTT.

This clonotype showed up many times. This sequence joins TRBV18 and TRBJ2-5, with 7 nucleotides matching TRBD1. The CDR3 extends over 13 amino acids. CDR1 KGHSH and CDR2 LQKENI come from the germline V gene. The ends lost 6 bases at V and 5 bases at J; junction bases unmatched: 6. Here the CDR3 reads CASSSTGTETQYF. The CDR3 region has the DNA TGTGCCAGCTCGTCGACAGGGACGGAGACCCAGTACTTC.

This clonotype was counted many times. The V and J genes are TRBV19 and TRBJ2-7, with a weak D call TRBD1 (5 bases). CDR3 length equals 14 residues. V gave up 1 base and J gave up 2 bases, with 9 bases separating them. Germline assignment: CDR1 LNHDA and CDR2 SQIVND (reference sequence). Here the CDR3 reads CASSIVAQAYEQYF. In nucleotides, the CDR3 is TGTGCCAGTAGTATAGTAGCACAGGCCTACGAGCAGTACTTC.

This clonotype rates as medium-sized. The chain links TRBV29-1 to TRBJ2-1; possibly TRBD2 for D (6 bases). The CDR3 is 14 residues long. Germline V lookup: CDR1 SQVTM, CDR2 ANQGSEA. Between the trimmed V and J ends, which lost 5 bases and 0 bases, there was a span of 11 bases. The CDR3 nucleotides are TGCAGCGTTTTGGGAGGCAGCTCCTACAATGAGCAGTTCTTC. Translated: CSVLGGSSYNEQFF.